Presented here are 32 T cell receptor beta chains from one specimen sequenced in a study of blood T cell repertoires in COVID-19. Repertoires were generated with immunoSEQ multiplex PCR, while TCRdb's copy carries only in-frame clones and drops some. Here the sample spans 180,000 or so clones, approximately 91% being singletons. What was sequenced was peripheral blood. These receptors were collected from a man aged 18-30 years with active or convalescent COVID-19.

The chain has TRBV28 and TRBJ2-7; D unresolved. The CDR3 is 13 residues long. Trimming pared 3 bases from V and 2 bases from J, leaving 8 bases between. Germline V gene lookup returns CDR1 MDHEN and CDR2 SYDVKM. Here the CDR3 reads CASSFAAAYEQYF. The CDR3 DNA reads TGTGCCAGCAGTTTTGCCGCGGCCTACGAGCAGTACTTC.

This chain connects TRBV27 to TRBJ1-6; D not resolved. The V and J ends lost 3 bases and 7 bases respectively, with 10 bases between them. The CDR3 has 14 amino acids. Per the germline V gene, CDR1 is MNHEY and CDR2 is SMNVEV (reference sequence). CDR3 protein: CASSLFPTNSPLHF. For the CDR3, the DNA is TGTGCCAGCAGTTTGTTTCCGACAAATTCACCCCTCCACTTT.

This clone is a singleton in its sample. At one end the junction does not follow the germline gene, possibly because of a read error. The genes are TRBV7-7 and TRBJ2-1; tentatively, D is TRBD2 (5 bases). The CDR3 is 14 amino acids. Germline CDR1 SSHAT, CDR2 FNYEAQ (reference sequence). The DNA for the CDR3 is TGTGCTAGCAGCTTACTAGGGAGCGACGATGAGCAGTTCTTC. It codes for CASSLLGSDDEQFF.

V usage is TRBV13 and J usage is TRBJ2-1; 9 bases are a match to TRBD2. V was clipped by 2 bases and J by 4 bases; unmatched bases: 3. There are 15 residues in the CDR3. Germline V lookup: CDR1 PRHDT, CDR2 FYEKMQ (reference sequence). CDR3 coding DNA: TGTGCCAGCAGCTTATTTGCGGGGGGGTACAATGAGCAGTTCTTC. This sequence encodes CASSLFAGGYNEQFF.

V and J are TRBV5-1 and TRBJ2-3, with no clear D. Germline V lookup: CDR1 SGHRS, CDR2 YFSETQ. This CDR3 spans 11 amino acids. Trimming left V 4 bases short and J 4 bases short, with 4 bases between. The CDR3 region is CASSRSDTQYF. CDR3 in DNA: TGCGCCAGCAGCCGGTCAGATACGCAGTATTTT.

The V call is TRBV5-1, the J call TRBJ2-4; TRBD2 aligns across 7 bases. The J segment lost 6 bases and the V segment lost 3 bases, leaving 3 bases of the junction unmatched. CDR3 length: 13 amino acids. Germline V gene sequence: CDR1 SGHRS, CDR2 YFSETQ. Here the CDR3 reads CASSSGEGNIQYF. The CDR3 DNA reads TGCGCCAGCAGCTCCGGGGAGGGAAACATTCAGTACTTC.

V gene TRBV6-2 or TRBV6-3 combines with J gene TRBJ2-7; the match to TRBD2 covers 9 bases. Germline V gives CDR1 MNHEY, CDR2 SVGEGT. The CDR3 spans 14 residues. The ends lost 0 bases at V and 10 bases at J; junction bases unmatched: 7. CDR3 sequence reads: CASSYSGGRANQYF. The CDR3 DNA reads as TGTGCCAGCAGTTACTCCGGCGGGAGGGCCAATCAGTACTTC.

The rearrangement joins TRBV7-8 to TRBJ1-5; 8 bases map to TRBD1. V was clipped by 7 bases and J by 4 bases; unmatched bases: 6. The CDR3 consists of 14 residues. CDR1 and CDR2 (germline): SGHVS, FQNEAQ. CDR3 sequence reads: CASTPNRGNQPQHF. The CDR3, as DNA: TGTGCCAGCACCCCAAACAGGGGGAATCAGCCCCAGCATTTT.

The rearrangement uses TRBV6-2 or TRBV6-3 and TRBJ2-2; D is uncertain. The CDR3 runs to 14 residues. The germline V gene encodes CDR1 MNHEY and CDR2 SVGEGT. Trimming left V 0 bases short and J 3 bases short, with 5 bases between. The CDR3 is CASSYSTYTGELFF. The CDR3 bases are TGTGCCAGCAGTTACTCGACTTACACCGGGGAGCTGTTTTTT.

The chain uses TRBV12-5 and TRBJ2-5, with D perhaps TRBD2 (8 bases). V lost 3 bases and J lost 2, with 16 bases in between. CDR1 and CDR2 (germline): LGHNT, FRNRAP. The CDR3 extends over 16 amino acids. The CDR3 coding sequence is TGTGCTAGTGGTTTTTGGACTAGCAGGGGGCAAGAGACCCAGTACTTC. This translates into CASGFWTSRGQETQYF.

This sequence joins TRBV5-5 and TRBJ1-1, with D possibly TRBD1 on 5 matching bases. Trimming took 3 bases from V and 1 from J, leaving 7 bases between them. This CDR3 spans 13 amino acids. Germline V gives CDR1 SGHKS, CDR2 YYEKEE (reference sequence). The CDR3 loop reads CASSWTWNTEAFF. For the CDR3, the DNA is TGTGCCAGCAGCTGGACATGGAACACTGAAGCTTTCTTT. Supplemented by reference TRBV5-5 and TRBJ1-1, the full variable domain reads DAGVTQSPTHLIKTRGQQVTLRCSPISGHKSVSWYQQVLGQGPQFIFQYYEKEERGRGNFPDRFSARQFPNYSSELNVNALLLGDSALYLCASSWTWNTEAFFGQGTRLTVV.

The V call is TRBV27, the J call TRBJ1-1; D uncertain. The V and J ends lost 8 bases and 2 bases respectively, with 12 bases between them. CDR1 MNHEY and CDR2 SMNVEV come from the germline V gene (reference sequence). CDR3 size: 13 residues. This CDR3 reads CASCRGLNTEAFF. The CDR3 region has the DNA TGTGCCAGCTGCCGCGGCCTAAACACTGAAGCTTTCTTT.

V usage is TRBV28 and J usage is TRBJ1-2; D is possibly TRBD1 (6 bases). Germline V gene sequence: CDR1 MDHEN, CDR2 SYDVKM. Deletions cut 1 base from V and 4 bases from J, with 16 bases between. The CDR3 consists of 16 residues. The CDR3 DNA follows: TGTGCCAGCAGTTTATTGGGGGACACGCGATCCTATGGCTACACCTTC. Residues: CASSLLGDTRSYGYTF.

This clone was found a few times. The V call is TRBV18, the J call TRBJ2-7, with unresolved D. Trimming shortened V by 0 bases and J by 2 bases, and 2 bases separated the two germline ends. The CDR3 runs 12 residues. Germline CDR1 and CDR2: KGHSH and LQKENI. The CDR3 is CASSPPTYEQYF. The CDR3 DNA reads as TGTGCCAGCTCACCACCTACCTACGAGCAGTACTTC. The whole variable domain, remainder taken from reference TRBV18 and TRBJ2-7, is NAGVMQNPRHLVRRRGQEARLRCSPMKGHSHVYWYRQLPEEGLKFMVYLQKENIIDESGMPKERFSAEFPKEGPSILRIQQVVRGDSAAYFCASSPPTYEQYFGPGTRLTVT.

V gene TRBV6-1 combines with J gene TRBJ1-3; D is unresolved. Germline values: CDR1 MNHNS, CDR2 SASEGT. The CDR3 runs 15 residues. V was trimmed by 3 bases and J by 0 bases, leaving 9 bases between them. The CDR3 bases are TGTGCCAGCAGTGACCAACAGAACTCTGGAAACACCATATATTTT. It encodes CASSDQQNSGNTIYF.

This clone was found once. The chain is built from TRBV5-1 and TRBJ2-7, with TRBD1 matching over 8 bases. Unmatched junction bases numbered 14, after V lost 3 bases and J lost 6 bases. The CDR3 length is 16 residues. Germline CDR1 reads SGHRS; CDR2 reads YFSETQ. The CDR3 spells CASSWGDRLSRVEQYF. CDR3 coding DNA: TGCGCCAGCAGCTGGGGGGACAGGCTCTCACGCGTCGAGCAGTACTTC. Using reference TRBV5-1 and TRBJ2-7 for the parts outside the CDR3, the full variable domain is KAGVTQTPRYLIKTRGQQVTLSCSPISGHRSVSWYQQTPGQGLQFLFEYFSETQRNKGNFPGRFSGRQFSNSRSEMNVSTLELGDSALYLCASSWGDRLSRVEQYFGPGTRLTVT.

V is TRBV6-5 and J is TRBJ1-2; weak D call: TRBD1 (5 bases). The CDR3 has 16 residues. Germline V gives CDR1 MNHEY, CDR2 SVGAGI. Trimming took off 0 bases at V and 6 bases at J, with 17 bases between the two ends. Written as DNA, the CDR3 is TGTGCCAGCAGTTACTCCCGGACGGGGGAAATAAATGGCTACACCTTC. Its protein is CASSYSRTGEINGYTF.

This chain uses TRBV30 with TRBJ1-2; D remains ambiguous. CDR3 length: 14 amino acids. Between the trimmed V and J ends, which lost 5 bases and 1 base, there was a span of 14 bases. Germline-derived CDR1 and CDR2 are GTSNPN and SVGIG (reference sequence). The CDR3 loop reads CAWDPDGGNYGYTF. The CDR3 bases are TGTGCCTGGGACCCTGATGGCGGTAACTATGGCTACACCTTC.

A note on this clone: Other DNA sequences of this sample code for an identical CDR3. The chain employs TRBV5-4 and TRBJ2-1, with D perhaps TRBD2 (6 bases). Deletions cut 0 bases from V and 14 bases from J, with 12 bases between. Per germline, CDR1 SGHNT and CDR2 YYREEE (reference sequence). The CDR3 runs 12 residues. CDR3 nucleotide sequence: TGTGCCAGCAGCTTGGGGCGGGGTGGGGAGTTCTTC. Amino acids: CASSLGRGGEFF.

The CDR3 is CASSSSDRGNTEAFF. The CDR3 DNA sequence: TGTGCCAGCAGCTCAAGTGACAGGGGGAACACTGAAGCTTTCTTT. The chain is built from TRBV11-2 and TRBJ1-1, with 8 bases identical to TRBD1. Germline V gene data show CDR1 as SGHAT and CDR2 as FQNNGV. The length of the CDR3 is 15 residues. V lost 4 bases, J lost 1 base, and 5 bases stayed unmatched.

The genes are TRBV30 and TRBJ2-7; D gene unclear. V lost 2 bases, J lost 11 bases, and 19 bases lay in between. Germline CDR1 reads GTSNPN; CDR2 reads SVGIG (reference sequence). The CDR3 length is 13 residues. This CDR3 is CAWSNEQTDTEYF. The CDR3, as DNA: TGTGCCTGGAGTAACGAACAGACGGATACTGAGTACTTC.

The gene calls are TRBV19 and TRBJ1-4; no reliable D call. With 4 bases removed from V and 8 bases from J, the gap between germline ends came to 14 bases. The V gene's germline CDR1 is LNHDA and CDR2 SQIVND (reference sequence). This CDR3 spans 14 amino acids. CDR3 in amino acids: CASSTMGVREKLFF. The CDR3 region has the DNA TGTGCCAGTAGTACGATGGGCGTAAGAGAAAAACTGTTTTTT.

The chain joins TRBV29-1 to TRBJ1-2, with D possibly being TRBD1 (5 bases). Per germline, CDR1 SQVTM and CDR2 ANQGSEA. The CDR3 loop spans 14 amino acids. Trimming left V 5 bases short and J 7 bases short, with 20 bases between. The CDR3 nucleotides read TGCAGCGTTAGATTAACAGGCGCGCTTTTTGGCTACACCTTC. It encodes CSVRLTGALFGYTF.

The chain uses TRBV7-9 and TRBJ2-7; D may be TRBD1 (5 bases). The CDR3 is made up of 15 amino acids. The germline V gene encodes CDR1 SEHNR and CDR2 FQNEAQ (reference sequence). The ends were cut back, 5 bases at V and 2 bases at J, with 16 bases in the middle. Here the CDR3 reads CASSPRGQGAYEQYF. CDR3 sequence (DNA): TGTGCCAGCAGCCCACGTGGGCAGGGCGCCTACGAGCAGTACTTC.

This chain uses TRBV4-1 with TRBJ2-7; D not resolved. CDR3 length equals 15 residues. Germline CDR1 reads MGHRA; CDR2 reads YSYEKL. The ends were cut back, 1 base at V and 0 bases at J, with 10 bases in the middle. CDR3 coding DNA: TGCGCCAGCAGCCAAGGCGGTCTCAGCTCCTACGAGCAGTACTTC. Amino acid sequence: CASSQGGLSSYEQYF.

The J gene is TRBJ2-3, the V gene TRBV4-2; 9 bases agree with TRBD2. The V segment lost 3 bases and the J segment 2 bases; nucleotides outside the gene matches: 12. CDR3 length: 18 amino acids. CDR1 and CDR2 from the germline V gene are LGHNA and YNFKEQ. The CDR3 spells CASSQVTSGTSVTDTQYF. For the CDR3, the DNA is TGTGCCAGCAGCCAGGTGACTAGCGGAACCTCTGTCACAGATACGCAGTATTTT.

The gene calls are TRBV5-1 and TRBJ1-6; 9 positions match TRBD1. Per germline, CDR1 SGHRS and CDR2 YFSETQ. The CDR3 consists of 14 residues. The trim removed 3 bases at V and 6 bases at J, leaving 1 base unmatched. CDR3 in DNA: TGCGCCAGCAGCTCGGACAGGGGTAATTCACCCCTCCACTTT. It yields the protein CASSSDRGNSPLHF.

DNA for the CDR3: TGTGCCAGCAGCACGGGACAGGGAAACACCATATATTTT. Translating gives CASSTGQGNTIYF. The chain is built from TRBV7-3 and TRBJ1-3, with 7 bases that match TRBD1. The CDR3 sequence is 13 residues long. Per germline, CDR1 SGHTA and CDR2 FQGTGA. The junction had 2 bases not matched to a gene; V was cut back by 5 bases and J by 4 bases.

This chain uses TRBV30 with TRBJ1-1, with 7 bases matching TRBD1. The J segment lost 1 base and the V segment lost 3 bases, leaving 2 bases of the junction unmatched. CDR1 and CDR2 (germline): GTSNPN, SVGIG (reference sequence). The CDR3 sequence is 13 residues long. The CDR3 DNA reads TGTGCCTGGAGGGGGACAGCGAACACTGAAGCTTTCTTT. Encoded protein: CAWRGTANTEAFF.

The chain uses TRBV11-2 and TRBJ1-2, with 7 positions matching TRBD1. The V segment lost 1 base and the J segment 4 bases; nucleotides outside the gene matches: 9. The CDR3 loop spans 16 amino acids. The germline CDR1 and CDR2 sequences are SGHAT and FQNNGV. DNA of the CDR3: TGTGCCAGCAGCTTAGGCCCAGGGGGAGTTGGCTATGGCTACACCTTC. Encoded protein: CASSLGPGGVGYGYTF.

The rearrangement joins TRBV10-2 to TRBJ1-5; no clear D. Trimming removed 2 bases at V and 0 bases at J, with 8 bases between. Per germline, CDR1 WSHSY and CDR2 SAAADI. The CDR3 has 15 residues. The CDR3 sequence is CASSEGLHSNQPQHF. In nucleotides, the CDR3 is TGCGCCAGCAGTGAGGGACTACATAGCAATCAGCCCCAGCATTTT.

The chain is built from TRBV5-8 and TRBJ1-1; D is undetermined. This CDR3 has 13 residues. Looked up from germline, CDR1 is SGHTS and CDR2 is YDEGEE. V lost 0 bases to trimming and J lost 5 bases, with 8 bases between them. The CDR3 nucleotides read TGTGCCAGCAGCTTGGCGGTCGGGACTGAAGCTTTCTTT. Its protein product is CASSLAVGTEAFF.